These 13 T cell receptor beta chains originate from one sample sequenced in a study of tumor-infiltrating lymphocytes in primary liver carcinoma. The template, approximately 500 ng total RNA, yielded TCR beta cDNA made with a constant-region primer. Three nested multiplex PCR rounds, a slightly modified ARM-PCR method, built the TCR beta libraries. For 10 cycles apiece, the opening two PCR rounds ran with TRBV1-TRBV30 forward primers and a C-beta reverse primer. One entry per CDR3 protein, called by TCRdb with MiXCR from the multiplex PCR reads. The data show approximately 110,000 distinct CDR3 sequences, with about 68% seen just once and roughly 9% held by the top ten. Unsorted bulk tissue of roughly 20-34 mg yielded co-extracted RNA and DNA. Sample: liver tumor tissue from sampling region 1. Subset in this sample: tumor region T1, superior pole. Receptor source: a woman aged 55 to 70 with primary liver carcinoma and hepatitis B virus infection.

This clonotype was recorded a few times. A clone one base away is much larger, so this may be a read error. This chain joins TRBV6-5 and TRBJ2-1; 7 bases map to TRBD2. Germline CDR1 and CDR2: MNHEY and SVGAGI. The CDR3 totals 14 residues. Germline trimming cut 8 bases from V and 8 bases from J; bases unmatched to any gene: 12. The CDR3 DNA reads TGTGCCAGCGGACGGGGGGTCGGGAGGTATGAGCAGTTCTTC. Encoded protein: CASGRGVGRYEQFF.

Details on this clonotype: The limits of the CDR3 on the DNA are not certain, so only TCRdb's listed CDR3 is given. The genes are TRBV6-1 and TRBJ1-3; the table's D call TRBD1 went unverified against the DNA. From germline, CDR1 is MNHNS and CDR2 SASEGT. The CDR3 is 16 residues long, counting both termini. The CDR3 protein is CASRAGGWGSGNTVYF.

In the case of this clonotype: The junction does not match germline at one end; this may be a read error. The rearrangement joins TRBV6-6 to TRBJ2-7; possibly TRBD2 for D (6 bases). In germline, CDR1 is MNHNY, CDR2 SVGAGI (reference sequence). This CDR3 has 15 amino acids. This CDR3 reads CDSRWDSPVSYEQYF. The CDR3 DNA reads TGTGACAGCAGGTGGGACTCCCCGGTCTCCTACGAACAGTACTTC.

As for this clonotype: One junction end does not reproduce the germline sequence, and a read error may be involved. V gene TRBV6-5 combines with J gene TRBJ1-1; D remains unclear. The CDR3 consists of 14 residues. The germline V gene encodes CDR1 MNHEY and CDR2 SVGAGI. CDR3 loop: CANSYGQVNTEAFF. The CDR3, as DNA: TGTGCCAACAGTTATGGTCAGGTTAACACTGAAGCTTTCTTT.

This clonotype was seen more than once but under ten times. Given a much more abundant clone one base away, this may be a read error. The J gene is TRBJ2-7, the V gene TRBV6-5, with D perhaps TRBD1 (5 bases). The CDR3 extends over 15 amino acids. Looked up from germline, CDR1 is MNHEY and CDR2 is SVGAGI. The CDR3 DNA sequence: TGTGCCTGCAGCCGACAGAAGTCGTTATCCTACGAGCAGTACTTC. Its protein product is CACSRQKSLSYEQYF.

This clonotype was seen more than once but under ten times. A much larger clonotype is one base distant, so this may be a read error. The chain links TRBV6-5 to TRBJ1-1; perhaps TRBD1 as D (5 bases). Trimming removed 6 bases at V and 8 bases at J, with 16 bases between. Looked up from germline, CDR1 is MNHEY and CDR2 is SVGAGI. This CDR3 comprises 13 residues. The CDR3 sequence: CASSRAAPGEAFF. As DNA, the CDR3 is TGTGCCAGCAGCAGAGCCGCCCCAGGGGAAGCTTTCTTT.

The CDR3 spells CASSPWGDFNQPQHF. The CDR3, as DNA: TGTGCCAGCAGTCCCTGGGGAGATTTCAATCAGCCCCAGCATTTT. This sequence joins TRBV28 and TRBJ1-5; D gene unclear. Germline V CDR1 and CDR2: MDHEN, SYDVKM. The ends were cut back, 5 bases at V and 3 bases at J, with 14 bases in the middle. The CDR3 length is 15 residues.

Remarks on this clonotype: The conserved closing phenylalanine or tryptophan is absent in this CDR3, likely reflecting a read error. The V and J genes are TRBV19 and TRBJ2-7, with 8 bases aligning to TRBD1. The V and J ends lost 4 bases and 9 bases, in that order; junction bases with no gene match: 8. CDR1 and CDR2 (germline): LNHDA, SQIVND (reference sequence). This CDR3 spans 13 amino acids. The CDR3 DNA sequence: TGTGCCAGTAGTACCAGGACAGGGAAGGGGCAGTACTAC. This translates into CASSTRTGKGQYY.

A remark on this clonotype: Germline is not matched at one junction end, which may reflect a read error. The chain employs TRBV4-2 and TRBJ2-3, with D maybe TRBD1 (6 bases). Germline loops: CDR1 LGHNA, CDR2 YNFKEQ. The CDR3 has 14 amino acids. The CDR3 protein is CTSSQDGQQDTQYF. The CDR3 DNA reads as TGTACCAGTAGCCAAGATGGACAGCAAGATACGCAGTATTTT.

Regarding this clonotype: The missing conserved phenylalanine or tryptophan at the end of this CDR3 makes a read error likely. CDR3 bases: TGCAGCGTTGGGGGACAGTCCTCGGATAAGCAGTTCTTG. This encodes CSVGGQSSDKQFL. The chain has TRBV29-1 and TRBJ2-1; TRBD1 aligns across 7 bases. Germline V gene sequence: CDR1 SQVTM, CDR2 ANQGSEA. This CDR3 region has 13 residues. V lost 4 bases, J lost 11 bases, and 11 bases stayed unmatched.

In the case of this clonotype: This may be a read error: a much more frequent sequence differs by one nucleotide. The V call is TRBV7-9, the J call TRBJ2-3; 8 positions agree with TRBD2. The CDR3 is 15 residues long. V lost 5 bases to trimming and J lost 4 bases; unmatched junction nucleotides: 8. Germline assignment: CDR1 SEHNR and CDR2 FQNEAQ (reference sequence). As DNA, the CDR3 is TGTGCCAGCAGCCTGACTAACGGGAGGGCAGATACGCAGTATTTT. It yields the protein CASSLTNGRADTQYF.

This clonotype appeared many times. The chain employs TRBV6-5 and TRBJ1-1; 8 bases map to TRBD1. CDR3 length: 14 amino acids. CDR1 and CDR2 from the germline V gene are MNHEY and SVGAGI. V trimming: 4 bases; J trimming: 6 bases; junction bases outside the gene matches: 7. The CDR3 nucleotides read TGTGCCAGCAGTTCTACAGGGGGTACCGCTGAAGCTTTCTTT. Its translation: CASSSTGGTAEAFF.

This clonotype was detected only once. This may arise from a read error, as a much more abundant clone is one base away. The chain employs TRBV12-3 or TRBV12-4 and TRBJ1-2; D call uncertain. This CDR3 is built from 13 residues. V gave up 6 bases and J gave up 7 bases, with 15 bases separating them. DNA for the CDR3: TGTGCCAGCAGCCCTCGGGGATTTCTTGGCTACACCTTC. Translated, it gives CASSPRGFLGYTF.